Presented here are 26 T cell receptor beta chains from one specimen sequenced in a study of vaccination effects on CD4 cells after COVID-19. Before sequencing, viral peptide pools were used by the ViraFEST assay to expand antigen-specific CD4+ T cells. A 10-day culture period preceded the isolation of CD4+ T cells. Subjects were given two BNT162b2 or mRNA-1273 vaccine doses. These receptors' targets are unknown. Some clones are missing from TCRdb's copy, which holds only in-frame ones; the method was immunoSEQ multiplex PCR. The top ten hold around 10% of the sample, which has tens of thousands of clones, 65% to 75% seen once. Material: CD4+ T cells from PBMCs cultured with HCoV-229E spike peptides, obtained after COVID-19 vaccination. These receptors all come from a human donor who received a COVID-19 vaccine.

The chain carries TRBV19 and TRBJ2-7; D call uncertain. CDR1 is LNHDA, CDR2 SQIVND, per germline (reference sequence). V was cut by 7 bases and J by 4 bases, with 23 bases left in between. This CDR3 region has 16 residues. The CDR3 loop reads CASTPSGSEPLYEQYF. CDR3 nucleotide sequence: TGTGCCAGTACCCCATCGGGCAGCGAACCCCTATACGAGCAGTACTTC.

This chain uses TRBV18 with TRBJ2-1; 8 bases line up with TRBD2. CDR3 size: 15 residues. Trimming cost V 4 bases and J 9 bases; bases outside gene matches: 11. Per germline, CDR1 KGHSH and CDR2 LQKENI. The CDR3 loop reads CASSLLAGAPSEQFF. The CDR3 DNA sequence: TGTGCCAGCTCACTGCTAGCGGGTGCCCCATCTGAGCAGTTCTTC.

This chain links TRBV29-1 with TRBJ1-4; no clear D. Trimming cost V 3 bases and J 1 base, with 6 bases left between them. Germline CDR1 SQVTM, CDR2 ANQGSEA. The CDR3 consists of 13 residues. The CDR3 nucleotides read TGCAGCGTTGATACGGGAACTAATGAAAAACTGTTTTTT. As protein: CSVDTGTNEKLFF.

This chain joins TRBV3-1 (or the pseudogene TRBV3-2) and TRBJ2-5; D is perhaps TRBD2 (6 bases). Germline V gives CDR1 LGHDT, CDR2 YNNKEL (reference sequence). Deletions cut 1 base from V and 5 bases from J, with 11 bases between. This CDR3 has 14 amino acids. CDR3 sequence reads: CASSQAGSVETQYF. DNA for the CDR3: TGTGCCAGCAGCCAAGCCGGGAGTGTTGAGACCCAGTACTTC.

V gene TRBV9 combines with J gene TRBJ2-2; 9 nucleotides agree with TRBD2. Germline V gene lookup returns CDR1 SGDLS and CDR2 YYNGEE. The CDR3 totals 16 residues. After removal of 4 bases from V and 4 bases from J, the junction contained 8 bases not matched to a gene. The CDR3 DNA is TGTGCCAGCAGCAAAGACGGCGGGAGGGTCACCGGGGAGCTGTTTTTT. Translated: CASSKDGGRVTGELFF.

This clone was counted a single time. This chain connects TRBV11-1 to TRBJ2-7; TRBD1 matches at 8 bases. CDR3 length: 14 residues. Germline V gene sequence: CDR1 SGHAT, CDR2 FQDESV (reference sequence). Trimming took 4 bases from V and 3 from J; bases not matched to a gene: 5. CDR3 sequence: CASSSDREIYEQYF. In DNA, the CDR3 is TGTGCCAGCAGCTCGGACAGGGAAATCTACGAGCAGTACTTC. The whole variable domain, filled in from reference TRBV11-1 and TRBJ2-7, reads EAEVAQSPRYKITEKSQAVAFWCDPISGHATLYWYRQILGQGPELLVQFQDESVVDDSQLPKDRFSAERLKGVDSTLKIQPAELGDSAMYLCASSSDREIYEQYFGPGTRLTVT.

The CDR3 DNA reads TGTGCCAGCAGCCAAGATTTACTAGCGACCCAGTACTTC. Translation gives CASSQDLLATQYF. The chain recombines TRBV4-2 with TRBJ2-5, with D possibly matching TRBD2 (6 bases). V was clipped by 0 bases and J by 7 bases, with 9 bases between them. Germline CDR1 reads LGHNA; CDR2 reads YNFKEQ. This CDR3 is built from 13 residues.

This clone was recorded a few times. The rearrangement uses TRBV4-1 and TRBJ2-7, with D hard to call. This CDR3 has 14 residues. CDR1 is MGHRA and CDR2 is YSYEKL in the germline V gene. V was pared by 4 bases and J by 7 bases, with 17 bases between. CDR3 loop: CASSPEVVRREQYF. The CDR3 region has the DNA TGCGCCAGCAGCCCGGAAGTTGTCCGGCGAGAGCAGTACTTC.

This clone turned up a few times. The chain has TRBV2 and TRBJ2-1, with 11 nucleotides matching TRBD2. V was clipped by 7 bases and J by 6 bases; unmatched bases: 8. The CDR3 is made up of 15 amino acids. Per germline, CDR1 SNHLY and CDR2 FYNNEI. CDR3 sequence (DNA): TGTGCCAGCACCACCGGGACTAGCGGCTCCAATGAGCAGTTCTTC. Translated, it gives CASTTGTSGSNEQFF.

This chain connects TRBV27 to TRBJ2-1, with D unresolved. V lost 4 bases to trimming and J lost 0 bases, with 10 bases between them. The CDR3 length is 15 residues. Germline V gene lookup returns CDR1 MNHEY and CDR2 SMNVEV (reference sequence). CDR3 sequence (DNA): TGTGCCAGCAGTTCTTCAGTCAGCTCCTACAATGAGCAGTTCTTC. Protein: CASSSSVSSYNEQFF.

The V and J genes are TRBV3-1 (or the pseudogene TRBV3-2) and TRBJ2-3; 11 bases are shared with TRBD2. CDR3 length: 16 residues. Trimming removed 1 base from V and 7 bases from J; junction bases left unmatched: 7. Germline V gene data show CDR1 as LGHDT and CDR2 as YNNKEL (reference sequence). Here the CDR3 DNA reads TGTGCCAGCAGCCAAGGGCTAGCGGGGGGCCGTCATACGCAGTATTTT. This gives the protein CASSQGLAGGRHTQYF.

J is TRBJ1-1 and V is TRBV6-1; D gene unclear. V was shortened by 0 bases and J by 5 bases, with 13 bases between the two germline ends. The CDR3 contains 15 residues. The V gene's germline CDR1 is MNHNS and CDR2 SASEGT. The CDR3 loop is CASSEAAGRRTEAFF. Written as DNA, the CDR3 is TGTGCCAGCAGTGAAGCGGCCGGGCGCAGGACTGAAGCTTTCTTT.

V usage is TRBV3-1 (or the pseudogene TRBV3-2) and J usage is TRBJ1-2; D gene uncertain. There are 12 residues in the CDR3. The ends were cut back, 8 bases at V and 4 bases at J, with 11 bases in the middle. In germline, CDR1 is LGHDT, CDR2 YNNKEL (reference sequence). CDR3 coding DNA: TGTGCCAGCCACGGACTGGGCTATGGCTACACCTTC. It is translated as CASHGLGYGYTF.

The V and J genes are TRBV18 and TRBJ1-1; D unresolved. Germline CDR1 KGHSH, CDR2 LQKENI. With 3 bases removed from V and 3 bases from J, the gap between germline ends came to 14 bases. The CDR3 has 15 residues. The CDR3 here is CASSPAGPWDTEAFF. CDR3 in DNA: TGTGCCAGCTCACCCGCGGGCCCGTGGGACACTGAAGCTTTCTTT.

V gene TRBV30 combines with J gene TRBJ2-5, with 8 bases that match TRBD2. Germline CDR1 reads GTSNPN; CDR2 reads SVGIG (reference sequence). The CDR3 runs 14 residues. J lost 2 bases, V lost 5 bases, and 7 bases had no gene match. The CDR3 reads CAWQSGGAQETQYF. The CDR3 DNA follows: TGTGCCTGGCAAAGCGGGGGAGCTCAAGAGACCCAGTACTTC.

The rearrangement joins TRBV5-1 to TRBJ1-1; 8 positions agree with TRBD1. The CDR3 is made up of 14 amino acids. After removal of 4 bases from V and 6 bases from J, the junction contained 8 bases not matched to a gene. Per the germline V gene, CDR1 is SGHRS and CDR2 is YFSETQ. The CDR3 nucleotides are TGCGCCAGCAGCCCGAGGACAGGGACGCCTGAAGCTTTCTTT. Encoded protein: CASSPRTGTPEAFF.

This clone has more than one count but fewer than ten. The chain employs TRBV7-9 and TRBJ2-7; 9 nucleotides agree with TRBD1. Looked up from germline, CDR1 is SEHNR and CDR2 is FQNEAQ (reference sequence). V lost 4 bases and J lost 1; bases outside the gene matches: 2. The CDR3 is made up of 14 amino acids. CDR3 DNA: TGTGCCAGCAGCTCCGGGACAGGGTCCTACGAGCAGTACTTC. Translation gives CASSSGTGSYEQYF.

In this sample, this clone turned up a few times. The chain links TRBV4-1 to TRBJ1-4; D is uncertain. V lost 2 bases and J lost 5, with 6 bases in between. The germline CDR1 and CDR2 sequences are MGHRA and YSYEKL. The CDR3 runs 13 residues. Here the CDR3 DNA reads TGCGCCAGCAGCCAACAGGAAAATGAAAAACTGTTTTTT. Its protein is CASSQQENEKLFF.

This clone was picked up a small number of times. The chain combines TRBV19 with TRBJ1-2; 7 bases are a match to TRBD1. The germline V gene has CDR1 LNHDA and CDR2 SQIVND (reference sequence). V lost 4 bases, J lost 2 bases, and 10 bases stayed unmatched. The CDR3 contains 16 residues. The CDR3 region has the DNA TGTGCCAGTAGTACGACAGGGAGTGCCCAAAACTATGGCTACACCTTC. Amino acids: CASSTTGSAQNYGYTF.

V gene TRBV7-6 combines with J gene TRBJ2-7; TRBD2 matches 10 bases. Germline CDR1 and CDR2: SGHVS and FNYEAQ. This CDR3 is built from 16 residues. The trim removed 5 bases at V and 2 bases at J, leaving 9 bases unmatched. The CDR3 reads CASSLAPLAGAYEQYF. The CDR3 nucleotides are TGTGCCAGCAGCCTCGCCCCCCTAGCGGGAGCCTACGAGCAGTACTTC.

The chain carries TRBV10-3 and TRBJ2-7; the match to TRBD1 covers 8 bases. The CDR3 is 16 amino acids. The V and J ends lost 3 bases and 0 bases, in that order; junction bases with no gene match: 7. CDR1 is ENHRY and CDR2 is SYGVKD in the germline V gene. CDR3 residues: CAISDAGDRTSYEQYF. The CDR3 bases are TGTGCCATCAGTGATGCCGGGGACAGGACCTCCTACGAGCAGTACTTC.

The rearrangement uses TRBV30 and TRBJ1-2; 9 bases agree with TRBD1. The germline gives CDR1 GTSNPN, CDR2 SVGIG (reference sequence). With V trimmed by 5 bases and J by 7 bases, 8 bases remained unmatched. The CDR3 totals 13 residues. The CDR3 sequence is CAWSTGGTRGYTF. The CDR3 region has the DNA TGTGCCTGGTCAACAGGGGGCACGCGTGGCTACACCTTC. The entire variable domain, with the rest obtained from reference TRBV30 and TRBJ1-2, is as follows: SQTIHQWPATLVQPVGSPLSLECTVEGTSNPNLYWYRQAAGRGLQLLFYSVGIGQISSEVPQNLSASRPQDRQFILSSKKLLLSDSGFYLCAWSTGGTRGYTFGSGTRLTVV.

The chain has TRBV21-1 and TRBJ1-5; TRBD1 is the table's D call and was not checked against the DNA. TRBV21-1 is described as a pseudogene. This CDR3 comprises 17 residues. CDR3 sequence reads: CASSGTETGGAGQPQHF. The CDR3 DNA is TGTGCCAGCAGCGGGACCGAAACAGGGGGCGCGGGTCAGCCCCAGCATTTT.

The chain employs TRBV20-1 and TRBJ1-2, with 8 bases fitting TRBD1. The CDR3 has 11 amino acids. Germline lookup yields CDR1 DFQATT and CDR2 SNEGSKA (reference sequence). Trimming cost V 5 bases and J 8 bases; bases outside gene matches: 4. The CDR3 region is CSASGGAGYTF. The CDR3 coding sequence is TGCAGTGCTTCAGGGGGCGCAGGCTACACCTTC.

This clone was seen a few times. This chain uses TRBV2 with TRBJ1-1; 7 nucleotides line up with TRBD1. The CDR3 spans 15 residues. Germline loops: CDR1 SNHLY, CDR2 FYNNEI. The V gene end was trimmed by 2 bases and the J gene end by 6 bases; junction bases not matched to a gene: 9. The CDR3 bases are TGTGCCAGCAGTGAACGGGGCAGGGGGTTAGCTGAAGCTTTCTTT. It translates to CASSERGRGLAEAFF. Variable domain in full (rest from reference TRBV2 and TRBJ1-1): EPEVTQTPSHQVTQMGQEVILRCVPISNHLYFYWYRQILGQKVEFLVSFYNNEISEKSEIFDDQFSVERPDGSNFTLKIRSTKLEDSAMYFCASSERGRGLAEAFFGQGTRLTVV.

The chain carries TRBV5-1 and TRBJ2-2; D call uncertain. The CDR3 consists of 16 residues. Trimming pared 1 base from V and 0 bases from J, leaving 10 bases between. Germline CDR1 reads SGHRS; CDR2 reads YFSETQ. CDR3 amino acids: CASSLRAATNTGELFF. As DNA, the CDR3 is TGCGCCAGCAGCTTGAGGGCAGCCACGAACACCGGGGAGCTGTTTTTT.